This entry features one T cell receptor beta chain sequence. The data are from a study of cytomegalovirus exposure and HLA in healthy donors. PCR amplification relied on 60 Vbeta primers (plus 13 Jbeta primers). Produced via immunoSEQ multiplex PCR; TCRdb's table is partial and in-frame only. The sample records more than 80,000 clones, around 76% being singletons. J gave up 2 bases and V 9 bases, and 6 bases lay outside the gene matches. The CDR3 has 13 amino acids. CDR1 and CDR2 (germline): LNHDA, SQIVND (reference sequence). This receptor was identified in a woman aged 50 to 60 in good health and CMV-seropositive. The chain carries TRBV19 and TRBJ2-5; 7 positions agree with TRBD1. The source material was PBMCs. Here the CDR3 reads CASLGQMQETQYF. In nucleotides, the CDR3 is TGTGCCAGCCTGGGACAGATGCAAGAGACCCAGTACTTC.